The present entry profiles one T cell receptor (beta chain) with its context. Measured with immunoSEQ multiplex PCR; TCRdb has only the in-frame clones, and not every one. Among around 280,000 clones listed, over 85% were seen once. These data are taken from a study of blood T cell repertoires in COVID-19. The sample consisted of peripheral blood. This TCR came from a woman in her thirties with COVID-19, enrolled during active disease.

The CDR3 reads CASRQIEAFF. CDR3 sequence (DNA): TGTGCCAGCCGACAGATTGAAGCTTTCTTT. The chain couples TRBV6-5 to TRBJ1-1, with a weak D call TRBD1 (5 bases). This CDR3 has 10 amino acids. The V and J ends lost 8 bases and 7 bases respectively, with 8 bases between them. Per the germline V gene, CDR1 is MNHEY and CDR2 is SVGAGI.